The 24 T cell receptor beta chains given below trace back to one sample, sequenced in a study of cytotoxic CD8 clonotypes in ibrutinib-treated CLL. Some clones are missing from TCRdb's copy, which holds only in-frame ones; the method was immunoSEQ multiplex PCR. The table has 150,000 to 200,000 clones, nearly 90% seen once; the top ten hold around 3%. The sample here was PBMCs, taken at disease progression, from a patient treated with ibrutinib. The receptors come from a human donor with chronic lymphocytic leukemia.

The chain combines TRBV7-3 with TRBJ2-5, with 7 nucleotides matching TRBD1. Germline CDR1 and CDR2: SGHTA and FQGTGA. The CDR3 covers 15 residues. With V trimmed by 0 bases and J by 1 base, 2 bases remained unmatched. CDR3 in DNA: TGTGCCAGCAGCTTAACGGGGACAGCCCAAGAGACCCAGTACTTC. Translation: CASSLTGTAQETQYF.

The table lists this clone with a few counts. The chain carries TRBV27 and TRBJ1-2, with D possibly TRBD1 on 5 matching bases. Trimming took 2 bases from V and 8 from J, leaving 12 bases between them. CDR1 and CDR2 from the germline V gene are MNHEY and SMNVEV (reference sequence). The CDR3 has 13 amino acids. In DNA, the CDR3 is TGTGCCAGCAGTTTAACGGGACGGATAGGCTACACCTTC. Translation: CASSLTGRIGYTF.

This rearrangement joins TRBV7-8 to TRBJ1-4; TRBD1 agrees at 11 bases. The trim removed 3 bases at V and 8 bases at J, leaving 5 bases unmatched. The CDR3 loop spans 15 amino acids. Germline assignment: CDR1 SGHVS and CDR2 FQNEAQ. This CDR3 reads CASSFPGQGDEKLFF. DNA of the CDR3: TGTGCCAGCAGCTTCCCGGGACAGGGGGACGAAAAACTGTTTTTT.

The V and J genes are TRBV9 and TRBJ2-3, with 7 bases that match TRBD2. The germline V gene has CDR1 SGDLS and CDR2 YYNGEE. Trimming at V came to 0 bases and at J to 0 bases, leaving 10 bases not matched to a gene. The CDR3 loop spans 18 amino acids. This CDR3 is CASSVAKSSGGSTDTQYF. DNA for the CDR3: TGTGCCAGCAGCGTAGCAAAGTCTAGCGGAGGTAGCACAGATACGCAGTATTTT.

The chain carries TRBV7-2 and TRBJ1-1, with D tentatively TRBD1 (5 bases). The germline CDR1 and CDR2 sequences are SGHTA and FQGNSA. The CDR3 is 14 amino acids. Trimming pared 2 bases from V and 1 base from J, leaving 8 bases between. The CDR3 bases are TGTGCCAGCAGCTTACCGGGACGGAACACTGAAGCTTTCTTT. The encoded protein is CASSLPGRNTEAFF. The full variable domain, its missing parts supplied by reference TRBV7-2 and TRBJ1-1, is GAGVSQSPSNKVTEKGKDVELRCDPISGHTALYWYRQSLGQGLEFLIYFQGNSAPDKSGLPSDRFSAERTGGSVSTLTIQRTQQEDSAVYLCASSLPGRNTEAFFGQGTRLTVV.

This chain connects TRBV5-1 to TRBJ2-3; 8 bases fit TRBD1. CDR1 and CDR2 (germline): SGHRS, YFSETQ. There are 12 residues in the CDR3. With V trimmed by 7 bases and J by 4 bases, 2 bases remained unmatched. CDR3 nucleotide sequence: TGCGCCAGCTCGACAGGGGCAGATACGCAGTATTTT. Protein product: CASSTGADTQYF.

The V and J genes are TRBV19 and TRBJ1-2; D is undetermined. Deletions cut 7 bases from V and 2 bases from J, with 23 bases between. Germline CDR1 and CDR2: LNHDA and SQIVND (reference sequence). The CDR3 is 17 residues long. CDR3 DNA sequence: TGTGCCAGTACCGATTCTGCGAGCGGACGGACGAACTATGGCTACACCTTC. The encoded protein is CASTDSASGRTNYGYTF.

The chain links TRBV7-2 to TRBJ2-5; D perhaps matches TRBD1 (6 bases). The V end lost 2 bases, the J end lost 3 bases, and 13 bases lay between the germline ends. The CDR3 totals 15 residues. Germline loops: CDR1 SGHTA, CDR2 FQGNSA. CDR3 in DNA: TGTGCCAGCAGCTTAATGGGCAGGGGCGAAGAGACCCAGTACTTC. Protein: CASSLMGRGEETQYF.

The CDR3 sequence is CSATSRGEQFF. CDR3 DNA sequence: TGCAGTGCAACCTCTAGGGGTGAGCAGTTCTTC. This chain uses TRBV20-1 with TRBJ2-1, with D tentatively TRBD1 (5 bases). This CDR3 is 11 amino acids long. Between the trimmed V and J ends, which lost 6 bases and 9 bases, there was a span of 12 bases. From germline, CDR1 is DFQATT and CDR2 SNEGSKA (reference sequence).

J is TRBJ2-7 and V is TRBV28; TRBD2 might be the D (6 bases). This CDR3 spans 15 amino acids. Germline lookup yields CDR1 MDHEN and CDR2 SYDVKM. V was clipped by 6 bases and J by 2 bases, with 17 bases between them. The CDR3 sequence: CASRPGTWGTYEQYF. CDR3 DNA: TGTGCCAGCAGACCCGGGACTTGGGGAACCTACGAGCAGTACTTC.

V is TRBV10-1 and J is TRBJ1-1; D not certain. This CDR3 contains 13 residues. V gave up 2 bases and J gave up 1 base, with 5 bases separating them. The germline V gene has CDR1 WNHNN and CDR2 SYGVQD (reference sequence). The CDR3 here is CASSEKANTEAFF. CDR3 bases: TGCGCCAGCAGTGAGAAGGCGAACACTGAAGCTTTCTTT.

This clone was seen a few times. This chain connects TRBV6-6 to TRBJ2-5; D gene unclear. V lost 4 bases, J lost 2 bases, and 8 bases lay in between. This CDR3 contains 13 residues. Germline V gene lookup returns CDR1 MNHNY and CDR2 SVGAGI (reference sequence). Written as DNA, the CDR3 is TGTGCCAGCAGTTTACAAGTGCAAGAGACCCAGTACTTC. Residues: CASSLQVQETQYF.

This CDR3 reads CASSFQLMTSQSTDTQYF. CDR3 sequence (DNA): TGCGCCAGCAGCTTCCAACTTATGACTAGCCAAAGCACAGATACGCAGTATTTT. The V and J genes are TRBV5-1 and TRBJ2-3, with 7 bases aligning to TRBD2. The CDR3 sequence is 18 residues long. Per germline, CDR1 SGHRS and CDR2 YFSETQ. The V gene end was trimmed by 2 bases and the J gene end by 0 bases; junction bases not matched to a gene: 12. The full variable domain, completed using reference TRBV5-1 and TRBJ2-3, is KAGVTQTPRYLIKTRGQQVTLSCSPISGHRSVSWYQQTPGQGLQFLFEYFSETQRNKGNFPGRFSGRQFSNSRSEMNVSTLELGDSALYLCASSFQLMTSQSTDTQYFGPGTRLTVL.

The genes are TRBV19 and TRBJ2-5; TRBD2 aligns across 9 bases. Trimming removed 6 bases from V and 4 bases from J; junction bases left unmatched: 3. Germline values: CDR1 LNHDA, CDR2 SQIVND (reference sequence). The CDR3 has 13 amino acids. The CDR3 region has the DNA TGTGCCAGTAGAGGTAGCGGGGGAGAGACCCAGTACTTC. This gives the protein CASRGSGGETQYF.

This sequence joins TRBV5-1 and TRBJ2-7, with D possibly matching TRBD1 (5 bases). Trimming stripped 0 bases from V and 0 bases from J, with 13 bases between. Germline V gives CDR1 SGHRS, CDR2 YFSETQ. The CDR3 totals 16 residues. CDR3 DNA sequence: TGCGCCAGCAGCTTGGAGGGGCGTTGGGACTCCTACGAGCAGTACTTC. Its protein is CASSLEGRWDSYEQYF. The full variable domain, its missing parts supplied by reference TRBV5-1 and TRBJ2-7, is KAGVTQTPRYLIKTRGQQVTLSCSPISGHRSVSWYQQTPGQGLQFLFEYFSETQRNKGNFPGRFSGRQFSNSRSEMNVSTLELGDSALYLCASSLEGRWDSYEQYFGPGTRLTVT.

This clone was seen more than once but under ten times. The chain couples TRBV7-6 to TRBJ2-7; the match to TRBD2 covers 7 bases. Germline V gene sequence: CDR1 SGHVS, CDR2 FNYEAQ. The J segment lost 5 bases and the V segment lost 5 bases, leaving 6 bases of the junction unmatched. The CDR3 spans 13 residues. This chain's CDR3 is CASSESTSDEQYF. The CDR3 DNA sequence: TGTGCCAGCAGCGAATCCACTAGCGACGAGCAGTACTTC.

The chain joins TRBV5-1 to TRBJ1-2, with 9 bases fitting TRBD1. V dropped 4 bases and J dropped 6; count of bases not matched to a gene: 7. This CDR3 contains 14 residues. The germline V gene has CDR1 SGHRS and CDR2 YFSETQ. CDR3 region: CASSRGQGGDGYTF. CDR3 DNA sequence: TGCGCCAGCAGCCGGGGACAGGGAGGGGATGGCTACACCTTC. Drawing the rest from reference TRBV5-1 and TRBJ1-2, the complete variable domain is KAGVTQTPRYLIKTRGQQVTLSCSPISGHRSVSWYQQTPGQGLQFLFEYFSETQRNKGNFPGRFSGRQFSNSRSEMNVSTLELGDSALYLCASSRGQGGDGYTFGSGTRLTVV.

This sequence joins TRBV18 and TRBJ2-7, with TRBD1 matching over 9 bases. This CDR3 region has 14 residues. Unmatched junction bases numbered 7, after V lost 3 bases and J lost 7 bases. Germline V CDR1 and CDR2: KGHSH, LQKENI. The chain's CDR3 is CASSPGQGRGEQYF. CDR3 nucleotides: TGTGCCAGCTCACCGGGACAGGGTCGTGGTGAGCAGTACTTC.

The chain employs TRBV9 and TRBJ2-7; 10 bases align to TRBD1. Looked up from germline, CDR1 is SGDLS and CDR2 is YYNGEE. With 0 bases clipped from V and 2 bases from J, the junction kept 8 bases outside the gene matches. The CDR3 is 17 amino acids. The CDR3 loop is CASSVGGGTGVPYEQYF. CDR3 DNA sequence: TGTGCCAGCAGCGTAGGAGGCGGGACAGGGGTGCCCTACGAGCAGTACTTC.

This chain uses TRBV5-1 with TRBJ2-7, with TRBD2 matching over 7 bases. The germline V gene has CDR1 SGHRS and CDR2 YFSETQ. CDR3 size: 16 residues. V lost 2 bases, J lost 7 bases, and 15 bases stayed unmatched. Here the CDR3 reads CASSFIPGLLFGEQYF. CDR3 nucleotide sequence: TGCGCCAGCAGCTTTATTCCGGGACTACTGTTTGGAGAGCAGTACTTC.

The J gene is TRBJ2-3, the V gene TRBV4-2, with D unclear. V lost 1 base and J lost 4, with 6 bases in between. CDR1 is LGHNA and CDR2 is YNFKEQ in the germline V gene. There are 13 residues in the CDR3. The CDR3 spells CASSQATPDTQYF. CDR3 nucleotides: TGTGCCAGCAGCCAAGCAACCCCAGATACGCAGTATTTT.

This clone was seen only once. The chain joins TRBV28 to TRBJ2-6; D call uncertain. Germline V gives CDR1 MDHEN, CDR2 SYDVKM. The CDR3 spans 15 residues. Trimming shortened V by 8 bases and J by 0 bases, and 11 bases separated the two germline ends. CDR3 sequence (DNA): TGTGCCAGCGCGAGGCCAGGCTCTGGGGCCAACGTCCTGACTTTC. Its protein product is CASARPGSGANVLTF.

V is TRBV27 and J is TRBJ2-7; 12 nucleotides agree with TRBD2. Germline V gives CDR1 MNHEY, CDR2 SMNVEV (reference sequence). The V gene end was trimmed by 4 bases and the J gene end by 6 bases; junction bases not matched to a gene: 10. The CDR3 has 16 amino acids. The CDR3 region is CASSSPQTSGSSEQYF. For the CDR3, the DNA is TGTGCCAGCAGTTCCCCGCAGACTAGCGGGAGCAGCGAGCAGTACTTC.

The chain carries TRBV19 and TRBJ1-2, with 8 nucleotides matching TRBD1. V was pared by 9 bases and J by 4 bases, with 10 bases of the junction left unmatched. This CDR3 region has 14 residues. Germline V gene sequence: CDR1 LNHDA, CDR2 SQIVND (reference sequence). The CDR3 loop is CASRRGQHAYGYTF. The CDR3 nucleotides read TGTGCCAGCCGCAGGGGGCAGCATGCCTATGGCTACACCTTC.